The 29 T cell receptor beta chains in this list originate from one sample, sequenced in a study of T-cell memory formation after mild COVID-19. TCRdb fed the 5' RACE reads into MiXCR, producing one record per CDR3 protein. The sample carries about 440,000 distinct CDR3 sequences, around 20% recorded once. The specimen was PBMCs or a T cell subset sorted from them (not recorded which). The receptors here all came from an adult woman who had mild COVID-19 (a few samples of this study predate the infection). Cell type and time point are not known.

This clonotype was found a few times. The V gene is TRBV30, the J gene TRBJ2-2, with D perhaps TRBD1 (6 bases). This CDR3 is 14 amino acids long. V was cut by 0 bases and J by 1 base, with 6 bases left in between. Germline lookup yields CDR1 GTSNPN and CDR2 SVGIG (reference sequence). The CDR3 nucleotides are TGTGCCTGGAGTGTGGGACAGAACACCGGGGAGCTGTTTTTT. Translation gives CAWSVGQNTGELFF.

The chain is built from TRBV19 and TRBJ2-1, with D tentatively TRBD1 (5 bases). Germline V gene sequence: CDR1 LNHDA, CDR2 SQIVND (reference sequence). The CDR3 has 15 amino acids. Trimming stripped 6 bases from V and 0 bases from J, with 12 bases between. CDR3 residues: CASRKDRSSYNEQFF. CDR3 bases: TGTGCCAGTAGGAAAGACAGAAGCTCCTACAATGAGCAGTTCTTC.

This clonotype was recorded a few times. The chain has TRBV29-1 and TRBJ1-3, with D tentatively TRBD1 (5 bases). From germline, CDR1 is SQVTM and CDR2 ANQGSEA. The V end lost 4 bases, the J end lost 0 bases, and 10 bases lay between the germline ends. The length of the CDR3 is 14 residues. The CDR3, as DNA: TGCAGCGTTGTAGGGGCCAACTCTGGAAACACCATATATTTT. Residues: CSVVGANSGNTIYF.

V usage is TRBV30 and J usage is TRBJ2-3; 8 bases align to TRBD2. The CDR3 spans 18 residues. With 2 bases clipped from V and 2 bases from J, the junction kept 15 bases outside the gene matches. Germline values: CDR1 GTSNPN, CDR2 SVGIG (reference sequence). As DNA, the CDR3 is TGTGCCTGGAGTAAACCCGGATCTGCGGGGGGCTTCACAGATACGCAGTATTTT. Translated, it gives CAWSKPGSAGGFTDTQYF. The whole variable domain, filled in from reference TRBV30 and TRBJ2-3, reads SQTIHQWPATLVQPVGSPLSLECTVEGTSNPNLYWYRQAAGRGLQLLFYSVGIGQISSEVPQNLSASRPQDRQFILSSKKLLLSDSGFYLCAWSKPGSAGGFTDTQYFGPGTRLTVL.

This clonotype was observed a few times. The chain carries TRBV15 and TRBJ1-6; D is ambiguous. This CDR3 is built from 13 residues. The V and J ends lost 3 bases and 8 bases respectively, with 8 bases between them. CDR1 is LNHNV and CDR2 is YYDKDF in the germline V gene (reference sequence). The CDR3 spells CATSSLRDSPLHF. In DNA, the CDR3 is TGTGCCACCAGCAGTCTTAGGGATTCACCCCTCCACTTT.

The rearrangement uses TRBV6-2 or TRBV6-3 and TRBJ2-1; TRBD2 agrees at 8 bases. The CDR3 runs to 15 residues. Trimming removed 6 bases from V and 1 base from J; junction bases left unmatched: 5. The germline gives CDR1 MNHEY, CDR2 SVGEGT. The CDR3 here is CASSHTSGSYNEQFF. In nucleotides, the CDR3 is TGTGCCAGCAGCCATACTAGCGGATCCTACAATGAGCAGTTCTTC.

This clonotype was picked up many times. The chain carries TRBV4-1 and TRBJ2-7; 8 nucleotides match TRBD1. CDR1 and CDR2 from the germline V gene are MGHRA and YSYEKL. With V trimmed by 1 base and J by 4 bases, 6 bases remained unmatched. The CDR3 loop spans 15 amino acids. The CDR3 here is CASSQGGQGAYEQYF. The CDR3 coding sequence is TGCGCCAGCAGCCAAGGGGGCCAGGGGGCGTACGAGCAGTACTTC.

This rearrangement joins TRBV12-3 or TRBV12-4 to TRBJ2-3; D gene uncertain. Trimming stripped 10 bases from V and 1 base from J, with 12 bases between. CDR3 length: 13 residues. The CDR3 here is CATYDPGTDTQYF. The CDR3 nucleotides are TGTGCCACCTACGATCCGGGCACAGATACGCAGTATTTT.

V and J are TRBV20-1 and TRBJ2-1; D ambiguous. Trimming left V 1 base short and J 7 bases short, with 5 bases between. This CDR3 is built from 11 residues. Germline CDR1 reads DFQATT; CDR2 reads SNEGSKA (reference sequence). CDR3 nucleotides: TGCAGTGCTAGAGGTGGAAATGAGCAGTTCTTC. Its protein product is CSARGGNEQFF.

This clonotype was counted a few times. This chain uses TRBV4-1 with TRBJ2-1, with D perhaps given as TRBD1 or TRBD2 (5 bases each). The CDR3 is made up of 11 amino acids. Germline loops: CDR1 MGHRA, CDR2 YSYEKL. Trimming cost V 5 bases and J 12 bases, with 11 bases left between them. As DNA, the CDR3 is TGCGCCAGCAGCAATGGGGGTGGGCAGTTCTTC. Amino acids: CASSNGGGQFF.

Ten or more counts support this clonotype. V usage is TRBV12-3 or TRBV12-4 and J usage is TRBJ2-7; TRBD1 is a possible D gene (6 bases). The CDR3 totals 14 residues. Trimming removed 6 bases at V and 2 bases at J, with 14 bases between. DNA of the CDR3: TGTGCCAGCAGCCTCACAGGGATCCCCTACGAGCAGTACTTC. Translated, it gives CASSLTGIPYEQYF.

In its sample, this clonotype was seen a few times. J is TRBJ1-5 and V is TRBV30; 8 nucleotides match TRBD1. V lost 2 bases to trimming and J lost 7 bases; unmatched junction nucleotides: 4. This CDR3 contains 13 residues. The germline V gene has CDR1 GTSNPN and CDR2 SVGIG (reference sequence). The CDR3 DNA reads TGTGCCTGGAGTCGACAGGGGTACCAGCCCCAGCATTTT. It codes for CAWSRQGYQPQHF.

This clonotype has only a few counts. V gene TRBV24-1 combines with J gene TRBJ2-1; 8 positions agree with TRBD1. CDR3 length equals 15 residues. Germline loops: CDR1 KGHDR, CDR2 SFDVKD. J gave up 0 bases and V 4 bases, and 1 base lay outside the gene matches. CDR3 DNA sequence: TGTGCCACCAGTGAGACAGGGGCCTCCTACAATGAGCAGTTCTTC. This gives the protein CATSETGASYNEQFF.

CDR3 region: CASSASKNTEAFF. CDR3 nucleotides: TGCGCCAGCAGCGCGTCCAAGAACACTGAAGCTTTCTTT. The chain recombines TRBV5-1 with TRBJ1-1; D unclear. V lost 4 bases to trimming and J lost 1 base, with 8 bases between them. Germline V gives CDR1 SGHRS, CDR2 YFSETQ. The CDR3 contains 13 residues.

This clonotype was observed a handful of times. The chain is built from TRBV6-1 and TRBJ2-7; 9 bases align to TRBD1. The V gene's germline CDR1 is MNHNS and CDR2 SASEGT. This CDR3 region has 17 residues. V lost 2 bases, J lost 1 base, and 9 bases stayed unmatched. DNA for the CDR3: TGTGCCAGCAGTGAACGTCCGGGACAGGGAAGGTCCTACGAGCAGTACTTC. It translates to CASSERPGQGRSYEQYF.

The chain is built from TRBV6-6 and TRBJ1-5, with D hard to call. This CDR3 contains 11 residues. The V end was cut by 5 bases, the J end by 8 bases, with 7 bases between. Germline V gene sequence: CDR1 MNHNY, CDR2 SVGAGI (reference sequence). CDR3 in DNA: TGTGCCAGCAGTCAGGAAGAGCCCCAGCATTTT. It yields the protein CASSQEEPQHF.

This clonotype was detected only once. This chain links TRBV24-1 with TRBJ1-5; no definite D call. Trimming cost V 1 base and J 4 bases, with 7 bases left between them. This CDR3 has 14 amino acids. Germline V CDR1 and CDR2: KGHDR, SFDVKD. As DNA, the CDR3 is TGTGCCACCAGTGATTTCCTGGTTAATCAGCCCCAGCATTTT. This translates into CATSDFLVNQPQHF.

This clonotype was seen more than once but under ten times. The chain recombines TRBV7-2 with TRBJ2-5, with TRBD2 identical over 10 bases. Germline CDR1 reads SGHTA; CDR2 reads FQGNSA. This CDR3 has 16 amino acids. V shed 3 bases and J 4 bases; nucleotides not matched to a gene: 8. The CDR3 nucleotides read TGTGCCAGCAGCTTTAGTAGCGGGAGGATAGGAGAGACCCAGTACTTC. Translating it yields CASSFSSGRIGETQYF.

This clonotype was found a few times. This chain uses TRBV7-3 with TRBJ2-3, with D possibly TRBD1 on 7 matching bases. The V end was cut by 6 bases, the J end by 4 bases, with 17 bases between. The CDR3 is 15 amino acids. CDR1 and CDR2 (germline): SGHTA, FQGTGA. The CDR3 loop is CASSIVRGAADTQYF. The CDR3 nucleotides are TGTGCCAGCAGTATAGTCAGGGGGGCCGCAGATACGCAGTATTTT.

In its sample, this clonotype was seen once. The chain joins TRBV5-4 to TRBJ2-1, with D possibly being TRBD2 (7 bases). Germline V gene lookup returns CDR1 SGHNT and CDR2 YYREEE (reference sequence). This CDR3 comprises 16 residues. Trimming left V 4 bases short and J 3 bases short, with 17 bases between. CDR3 nucleotides: TGTGCCAGCAGCCGGGCAGGCGGGGGCCTCTACAATGAGCAGTTCTTC. As protein: CASSRAGGGLYNEQFF.

The table lists this clonotype with a few counts. CDR3 sequence (DNA): TGTGCCAGCAGTTTCTCTTCCGGGGGGGATGAGCAGTTCTTC. This codes for CASSFSSGGDEQFF. This chain connects TRBV27 to TRBJ2-1; 8 nucleotides line up with TRBD2. Trimming removed 3 bases from V and 8 bases from J; junction bases left unmatched: 6. CDR1 MNHEY and CDR2 SMNVEV come from the germline V gene (reference sequence). The CDR3 totals 14 residues.

This clonotype has at least ten counts. The genes are TRBV13 and TRBJ2-1; 9 positions agree with TRBD2. CDR1 is PRHDT and CDR2 is FYEKMQ in the germline V gene (reference sequence). The CDR3 is 20 residues long. The V and J ends lost 0 bases and 6 bases, in that order; junction bases with no gene match: 18. The CDR3 DNA reads as TGTGCCAGCAGCTTAGGTCCCTCCTCCCTGTTAGGGCGGGAGGGCAATGAGCAGTTCTTC. It specifies CASSLGPSSLLGREGNEQFF.

This clonotype occurred a few times. This rearrangement joins TRBV29-1 to TRBJ2-6; D not certain. V was pared by 1 base and J by 4 bases, with 5 bases between. CDR3 length equals 13 residues. CDR1 is SQVTM, CDR2 ANQGSEA, per germline. The CDR3 nucleotides are TGCAGCGTTGAAGCCTCCGGGGCCAACGTCCTGACTTTC. Its translation is CSVEASGANVLTF.

The chain uses TRBV12-3 or TRBV12-4 and TRBJ1-2; 9 bases are a match to TRBD1. Germline trimming cut 3 bases from V and 4 bases from J; bases unmatched to any gene: 9. The CDR3 is made up of 16 amino acids. CDR3 region: CASSFSGQGIVYGYTF. CDR3 nucleotides: TGTGCCAGCAGTTTTTCGGGACAGGGTATAGTCTATGGCTACACCTTC.

This clonotype has more than one count but fewer than ten. The chain uses TRBV12-3 or TRBV12-4 and TRBJ2-5, with 8 bases lining up with TRBD1. The V gene end was trimmed by 6 bases and the J gene end by 4 bases; junction bases not matched to a gene: 16. The CDR3 runs to 17 residues. CDR3 nucleotides: TGTGCCAGCAGCCTCGGGTCTTCCCGGGACAGGAGAGAGACCCAGTACTTC. Translating gives CASSLGSSRDRRETQYF.

The sample holds a few counts of this clonotype. The chain links TRBV24-1 to TRBJ2-1; perhaps TRBD1 as D (6 bases). Germline assignment: CDR1 KGHDR and CDR2 SFDVKD. V gave up 3 bases and J gave up 8 bases, with 16 bases separating them. There are 15 residues in the CDR3. This CDR3 reads CATSDPLQGQDEQFF. DNA of the CDR3: TGTGCCACCAGTGATCCTCTCCAGGGACAAGATGAGCAGTTCTTC.

This clonotype came up a few times. The chain is built from TRBV7-9 and TRBJ1-1, with D hard to call. Germline V gene data show CDR1 as SEHNR and CDR2 as FQNEAQ (reference sequence). V gave up 1 base and J gave up 6 bases, with 9 bases separating them. This CDR3 comprises 13 residues. The CDR3 DNA reads TGTGCCAGCAGCTTAGATTCATCAGCTGAAGCTTTCTTT. This gives the protein CASSLDSSAEAFF.

The genes are TRBV4-2 and TRBJ2-7, with 9 bases fitting TRBD2. CDR1 is LGHNA and CDR2 is YNFKEQ in the germline V gene. The CDR3 sequence is 16 residues long. V lost 4 bases and J lost 6; bases outside the gene matches: 13. CDR3 bases: TGTGCCAGCAGCCCCAGCGGGACTAGCCAAAGGAGCGAGCAGTACTTC. Encoded protein: CASSPSGTSQRSEQYF.

This clonotype was seen a handful of times. The chain links TRBV12-3 or TRBV12-4 to TRBJ2-3; D not resolved. V gave up 1 base and J gave up 6 bases, with 17 bases separating them. The CDR3 extends over 16 amino acids. The CDR3 DNA sequence: TGTGCCAGCAGTTTAGAGGCGCTTTCCCTTATGGATACGCAGTATTTT. Protein product: CASSLEALSLMDTQYF.